The clone carrying this T cell receptor (beta chain) was observed a handful of times. Its target is unknown. The sample belongs to a study of T-cell reconstitution after alpha-beta-depleted transplantation in children. A TCRbeta library incorporating unique molecular identifiers was prepared. TCRdb re-called the PCR reads with MiXCR, one entry per CDR3 protein. The sample carries around 130,000 distinct CDR3 sequences, roughly 10% recorded once. Germline V lookup: CDR1 SGHVS, CDR2 FQNEAQ. Trimming removed 4 bases from V and 4 bases from J, with 13 bases in between. The CDR3 is made up of 14 amino acids. Whole-study findings and limits: One year post-transplant, T-cell counts and diversity were largely derived from T cells produced anew.

The sequencing here drew on PBMCs, mostly from graft donor cells, taken 180 days after TCRalphabeta/CD19-depleted stem cell transplant. The source is a girl under three years old who had a stem cell transplant for combined immunodeficiency, so the T cells may come from the graft donor. This chain uses TRBV7-8 with TRBJ2-5; the D gene is possibly TRBD1 (6 bases). This chain's CDR3 is CASSSRTVSETQYF. CDR3 coding DNA: TGTGCCAGCAGCTCTCGGACAGTTTCAGAGACCCAGTACTTC. Full variable domain (rest looked up from reference TRBV7-8 and TRBJ2-5): GAGVSQSPRYKVAKRGQDVALRCDPISGHVSLFWYQQALGQGPEFLTYFQNEAQLDKSGLPSDRFFAERPEGSVSTLKIQRTQQEDSAVYLCASSSRTVSETQYFGPGTRLLVL.